A single sample is the source of the 8 T cell receptor beta chains below, sequenced in a study of CD8 T cells in Susac syndrome. With random hexamers, reverse transcription was performed on about 0.5 to 1 ug of RNA. TCRdb ran MiXCR on the immunoSEQ multiplex PCR reads and lists one entry per CDR3 protein. The sample yields about 71,000 distinct CDR3 sequences, roughly 95% seen once. Sequencing was performed on CD4+ T cells from PBMCs. The receptors were sampled from a human donor with multiple sclerosis.

The genes are TRBV20-1 and TRBJ2-7; D may be TRBD1 (7 bases). This CDR3 has 13 amino acids. CDR1 and CDR2 from the germline V gene are DFQATT and SNEGSKA (reference sequence). Trimming left V 5 bases short and J 2 bases short, with 13 bases between. Here the CDR3 reads CSASGGFPYEQYF. CDR3 coding DNA: TGCAGTGCTTCAGGGGGGTTCCCCTACGAGCAGTACTTC.

The chain has TRBV6-2 or TRBV6-3 and TRBJ2-7; 10 nucleotides match TRBD1. V lost 11 bases to trimming and J lost 6 bases; unmatched junction nucleotides: 13. CDR1 and CDR2 from the germline V gene are MNHEY and SVGEGT. This CDR3 spans 14 amino acids. The CDR3 coding sequence is TGTGCCGAGAGGTGGGGGGACAGGGGCCCCGAGCAGTACTTC. As protein: CAERWGDRGPEQYF.

The CDR3 reads CATSRDHGPGGYTF. The CDR3 DNA follows: TGTGCCACCAGCAGAGACCACGGTCCTGGCGGCTACACCTTC. V is TRBV15 and J is TRBJ1-2; no clear D. V dropped 0 bases and J dropped 8 bases, with 13 bases sitting between them. CDR3 size: 14 residues. The germline V gene encodes CDR1 LNHNV and CDR2 YYDKDF (reference sequence).

This chain joins TRBV4-1 and TRBJ1-2; the D gene is possibly TRBD1 (6 bases). Trimming pared 0 bases from V and 4 bases from J, leaving 12 bases between. CDR3 length equals 15 residues. Looked up from germline, CDR1 is MGHRA and CDR2 is YSYEKL. In DNA form, the CDR3 reads TGCGCCAGCAGCCAAGATCGACAGGTCCTCTATGGCTACACCTTC. Protein product: CASSQDRQVLYGYTF.

On this clonotype itself: At one end the junction does not follow the germline gene, possibly because of a read error. V is TRBV11-2 and J is TRBJ2-3; D perhaps matches TRBD1 (5 bases). This CDR3 contains 15 residues. CDR1 is SGHAT, CDR2 FQNNGV, per germline. Written as DNA, the CDR3 is TGTGCCAGCAGCGTAGAAGGCCAGGGCGCAGATACGCAGTATTTT. This encodes CASSVEGQGADTQYF.

The rearrangement links TRBV7-2 to TRBJ2-3, with D perhaps TRBD1 (5 bases). Germline loops: CDR1 SGHTA, CDR2 FQGNSA. Deletions cut 5 bases from V and 1 base from J, with 10 bases between. The CDR3 spans 14 residues. The CDR3 reads CASSRQGRTDTQYF. The CDR3, as DNA: TGTGCCAGCAGCCGTCAGGGTCGCACAGATACGCAGTATTTT.

The CDR3 bases are TGTGCCAGCAGGCCGACGGGACTAGCGGCGAGCTCCTACAATGAGCAGTTCTTC. It encodes CASRPTGLAASSYNEQFF. The chain carries TRBV27 and TRBJ2-1; 11 bases match TRBD2. This CDR3 comprises 18 residues. Germline CDR1 MNHEY, CDR2 SMNVEV (reference sequence). With 6 bases clipped from V and 0 bases from J, the junction kept 10 bases outside the gene matches.

The rearrangement links TRBV5-1 to TRBJ1-1; the match to TRBD1 covers 11 bases. Germline CDR1 SGHRS, CDR2 YFSETQ. V dropped 2 bases and J dropped 3; count of bases not matched to a gene: 3. This CDR3 has 15 amino acids. Here the CDR3 reads CASSFEGQGDTEAFF. CDR3 nucleotide sequence: TGCGCCAGCAGCTTTGAGGGACAGGGGGACACTGAAGCTTTCTTT.